One sample yielded the 12 T cell receptor beta chains listed below, sequenced in a study of cytomegalovirus exposure and HLA in healthy donors. In the PCR, 60 Vbeta and 13 Jbeta primers were used. Repertoires were generated with immunoSEQ multiplex PCR, while TCRdb's copy carries only in-frame clones and drops some. The sample records around 300,000 clones, approximately 90% being singletons. Source material: PBMCs. These receptors all stem from a woman aged 18-29 years in good health and CMV-seronegative.

This chain joins TRBV7-2 and TRBJ2-1; 9 bases are shared with TRBD2. V shed 3 bases and J 0 bases; nucleotides not matched to a gene: 12. There are 19 residues in the CDR3. CDR1 and CDR2 from the germline V gene are SGHTA and FQGNSA. This chain's CDR3 is CASSFAGGPFPSSYNEQFF. The CDR3 nucleotides are TGTGCCAGCAGCTTTGCGGGGGGGCCTTTCCCTAGCTCCTACAATGAGCAGTTCTTC.

This clone was observed once. The gene calls are TRBV5-6 and TRBJ2-1, with TRBD2 matching 8 bases. From germline, CDR1 is SGHDT and CDR2 YYEEEE. CDR3 length: 16 residues. J gave up 0 bases and V 4 bases, and 6 bases lay outside the gene matches. The chain's CDR3 is CASSLLAGHSYNEQFF. Here the CDR3 DNA reads TGTGCCAGCAGCCTCTTAGCGGGGCACTCCTACAATGAGCAGTTCTTC.

In nucleotides, the CDR3 is TGTGCCAGCAGCTTAAGGGGCGTAAACACTGAAGCTTTCTTT. Its protein is CASSLRGVNTEAFF. The chain combines TRBV11-3 with TRBJ1-1; TRBD1 is a possible D gene (5 bases). The CDR3 covers 14 residues. V was shortened by 2 bases and J by 2 bases, with 9 bases between the two germline ends. CDR1 SGHNT and CDR2 YENEEA come from the germline V gene.

This rearrangement joins TRBV9 to TRBJ2-3; 7 nucleotides align to TRBD1. CDR3 length: 14 residues. The V gene end was trimmed by 3 bases and the J gene end by 3 bases; junction bases not matched to a gene: 4. CDR1 and CDR2 from the germline V gene are SGDLS and YYNGEE. The CDR3 protein is CASSADRVTDTQYF. CDR3 nucleotides: TGTGCCAGCAGCGCCGACAGGGTAACAGATACGCAGTATTTT.

The chain uses TRBV6-5 and TRBJ2-7; D is perhaps TRBD1 (5 bases). In germline, CDR1 is MNHEY, CDR2 SVGAGI. The germline V and J ends were trimmed by 8 bases and 7 bases, with 18 bases remaining between them. The CDR3 is 13 residues long. CDR3 loop: CASWVGWGWEQYF. CDR3 sequence (DNA): TGTGCCAGCTGGGTCGGTTGGGGCTGGGAGCAGTACTTC.

The V gene is TRBV27, the J gene TRBJ1-6, with D possibly TRBD1 on 5 matching bases. Trimming took 3 bases from V and 7 from J, leaving 10 bases between them. In germline, CDR1 is MNHEY, CDR2 SMNVEV (reference sequence). The CDR3 is 14 residues long. In nucleotides, the CDR3 is TGTGCCAGCAGTTTGTGGCAGGGAAATTCACCCCTCCACTTT. Protein product: CASSLWQGNSPLHF.

The genes are TRBV7-8 and TRBJ1-1; no definite D call. Germline V gives CDR1 SGHVS, CDR2 FQNEAQ. CDR3 size: 13 residues. The ends were cut back, 5 bases at V and 3 bases at J, with 10 bases in the middle. The CDR3 region is CASSVDRDTEAFF. DNA for the CDR3: TGTGCCAGCAGCGTGGATCGGGACACTGAAGCTTTCTTT.

CDR3 nucleotide sequence: TGTGCCAGCAGTGAATCGGGGGTAGCGGGACAGAATGAGCAGTTCTTC. It specifies CASSESGVAGQNEQFF. The J gene is TRBJ2-1, the V gene TRBV25-1, with a weak D call TRBD2 (8 bases). The CDR3 runs 16 residues. Trimming took 1 base from V and 7 from J, leaving 17 bases between them. Germline values: CDR1 MGHDK, CDR2 SYGVNS.

This clone was seen only once. The chain uses TRBV5-1 and TRBJ1-2; no definite D call. The CDR3 length is 15 residues. CDR1 is SGHRS, CDR2 YFSETQ, per germline. The germline V and J ends were trimmed by 0 bases and 5 bases, with 14 bases remaining between them. CDR3 sequence: CASSLESGVVYGYTF. The CDR3 DNA is TGCGCCAGCAGCTTGGAGTCCGGGGTGGTTTATGGCTACACCTTC.

The chain joins TRBV6-1 to TRBJ2-5; TRBD2 is a possible D gene (6 bases). This CDR3 is built from 16 residues. Trimming left V 2 bases short and J 4 bases short, with 17 bases between. CDR1 is MNHNS, CDR2 SASEGT, per germline. The chain's CDR3 is CASSELGGRVAETQYF. DNA for the CDR3: TGTGCCAGCAGTGAATTGGGAGGTAGGGTGGCAGAGACCCAGTACTTC.

The V and J genes are TRBV7-6 and TRBJ1-3; TRBD1 matches at 7 bases. Trimming took 1 base from V and 4 from J; bases not matched to a gene: 13. The length of the CDR3 is 18 residues. The germline gives CDR1 SGHVS, CDR2 FNYEAQ. CDR3 coding DNA: TGTGCCAGCAGCTTAGAAATACAAGGGGGCGCGGCGGGAAACACCATATATTTT. It translates to CASSLEIQGGAAGNTIYF.

This chain uses TRBV11-2 with TRBJ2-2, with 7 bases aligning to TRBD2. This CDR3 is 17 amino acids long. From germline, CDR1 is SGHAT and CDR2 FQNNGV. V shed 4 bases, J shed 7 bases, and the junction held 15 bases outside the gene matches. The CDR3, as DNA: TGTGCCAGCAGCTCCAGACCGGGGGGTTCGTCCGGCGGGGAGCTGTTTTTT. It codes for CASSSRPGGSSGGELFF.